This T cell receptor (beta chain) was identified during a study of shared clonotypes between healthy human individuals. Trimming removed 6 bases at V and 5 bases at J, with 11 bases between. Germline loops: CDR1 WSHSY, CDR2 SAAADI. The CDR3 sequence is 13 residues long. TCRdb keeps only in-frame clones here, not all; method: immunoSEQ multiplex PCR. Among about 980,000 clones listed, more than 75% were seen once. This clone was observed a handful of times. The gene calls are TRBV10-2 and TRBJ1-5; D unresolved. Material for sequencing was memory CD4+ T cells sorted from blood. This sample's subset: CD45RA-negative fraction. This clonotype originated in a man between 18 and 35 years old in good health. CDR3 loop: CASRSDGYQPQHF. The CDR3 DNA follows: TGCGCCAGCAGATCCGATGGCTATCAGCCCCAGCATTTT.